The following is a T cell receptor (beta chain) sequence with its context. What antigen it recognizes has not been identified. From cysteine to phenylalanine, the CDR3 is 17 amino acids long. Only the protein is on record. The germline V gene encodes CDR1 SGHNT and CDR2 YENEEA. For each CD8+ T cell subset, flow sorting was done in triplicate, and some 300,000 cells per subset went directly into RLT lysis buffer. To exclude memory contaminants, naive CD8+ T cells were stringently defined as CD45RO-CCR7+CD27+CD95-. Peripheral blood mononuclear cells were isolated from buffy coats by standard density gradient centrifugation. Naive CXCR3-negative and CXCR3-positive CD8+ T cells were flow-sorted using a FACSAria III. Total RNA was extracted from sorted cells with an RNeasy Mini Kit. This specimen comes from a study of CXCR3-negative and CXCR3-positive naive CD8 T cells (dated by TCRdb to the late 2010s). Context from the whole study: In total, approximately 140 million TRB reads were obtained, which works out to roughly 1.5 +/- 0.3 million reads per library. Data from some twelve donors, pooled across two independent experiments, went into the diversity and physicochemical repertoire analyses. Naive subsets from 5 or 6 donors and memory cells from 3 donors were included in the TRBV-TRBJ cluster analysis. On the study overall, not on this receptor specifically: Both naive subsets had comparably high repertoire diversity, while memory CD8+ T cells had much lower repertoire diversity. Freshly isolated PBMCs were used for most assays because CXCR3 expression went down partially after cryopreservation. Because surface CD5, which is linked to self-reactivity in mice, was comparable between the naive subsets, TCR interaction strength was also inferred from the physicochemical properties of TRB CDR3s. TRB CDR3s from CXCR3-positive naive cells showed higher hydrophobicity (lower Kidera factor 4), lower energy, and higher strength and volume indices than CXCR3-negative naive cells. Similar TRBV-TRBJ usage was shown by naive CXCR3-negative and CXCR3-positive cells from the same donor, whereas distinct patterns were shown by memory cells.

Sequencing used a NextSeq 550. The Human TCR Profiling Kit (MiLaboratory) was used to make UMI-labeled 5' RACE TRB cDNA libraries. The full amount of extracted RNA was used for cDNA synthesis, and the full amount of resulting cDNA was used for PCR amplification. The libraries were made side by side, with each library going through the same number of PCR cycles. The paper's data handling went like this. With a minimum of two reads required per UMI, MIGEC and MiXCR pulled out about 52,000 +/- 9,100 unique UMI-labeled TRB cDNA molecules from each library. On average, each library contained 40,000 +/- 10,000 functional in-frame TRB CDR3 nucleotide clonotypes without stop codons. Diversity metrics, including normalized Shannon-Wiener and Chao1, were computed in VDJtools after downsampling to 5000 UMI-labeled TRB molecules per sample. VDJtools computed clonotype-size-weighted physicochemical properties of the central five CDR3 residues: interaction energy, strength, volume and Kidera factor 4. The reads, reprocessed by TCRdb, yield one row per CDR3 protein sequence and no DNA. The V and J calls here are based on TCRdb, not the publication. This sample's table carries 140,000 to 150,000 distinct CDR3 sequences. Of the sample, around 0.3% falls within the top ten clones.

This sequence uses TRBV11-3 and TRBJ2-2; TCRdb lists TRBD2, though no DNA is available to test this call. The material sequenced was naive CXCR3+ CD8+ T cells from blood. According to the study, the label for this sample's cell subset or site signals: CD45RO-CCR7+CD27+CD95- naive CD8+ T cells expressing CXCR3 (TNR3+). This TCR was recovered from a human donor in good health. Some clones in this sample may be carry-over from other donors' samples. The CDR3 protein sequence reads: CASSLSSGGGNTGELFF.